Below are 28 T cell receptor beta chains sequenced from a single sample in a study of T-cell reconstitution after alpha-beta-depleted transplantation in children. A TCRbeta library incorporating unique molecular identifiers was prepared. TCRdb passed the PCR reads through MiXCR, listing each CDR3 protein once. The sample has over 150,000 distinct CDR3 sequences, less than 15% seen once; the top ten hold under 15%. Sequencing was performed on PBMCs from the stem cell graft donor, taken from the stem cell graft. These receptors were obtained from a human donor who donated a stem cell graft to a child with acute lymphoblastic leukemia.

To note about this clonotype: Being one base from a much bigger clone, this may be a read error. This CDR3 fails to terminate in the conserved phenylalanine or tryptophan, so it likely reflects a read error. This sequence joins TRBV10-3 and TRBJ2-1; 7 bases line up with TRBD2. In germline, CDR1 is ENHRY, CDR2 SYGVKD. There are 13 residues in the CDR3. J was trimmed by 9 bases and V by 4 bases; bases with no gene match: 6. CDR3 sequence reads: CAISAQREGEQFS. In nucleotides, the CDR3 is TGTGCCATCAGTGCTCAGCGGGAAGGTGAGCAGTTCTCC.

This clonotype turned up a few times. The chain employs TRBV6-1 and TRBJ1-1, with D maybe TRBD1 (5 bases). Trimming took off 8 bases at V and 4 bases at J, with 14 bases between the two ends. The germline V gene has CDR1 MNHNS and CDR2 SASEGT. The CDR3 is 13 amino acids. The DNA for the CDR3 is TGTGCCAGCCGAGAAGGGGAGGGCACTGAAGCTTTCTTT. Its translation is CASREGEGTEAFF.

This clonotype was seen at least ten times. The chain has TRBV5-1 and TRBJ2-7, with D perhaps matching TRBD1 (6 bases). Germline CDR1 reads SGHRS; CDR2 reads YFSETQ. Between the trimmed V and J ends, which lost 1 base and 2 bases, there was a span of 10 bases. There are 14 residues in the CDR3. For the CDR3, the DNA is TGCGCCAGCAGCTTGCGGACAGAGGCCTACGAGCAGTACTTC. Protein sequence: CASSLRTEAYEQYF.

This clonotype was seen many times. CDR3 amino acids: CSVRTGSRYGYTF. DNA for the CDR3: TGCAGCGTTCGGACAGGGAGTCGCTATGGCTACACCTTC. The V and J genes are TRBV29-1 and TRBJ1-2, with TRBD1 matching 8 bases. Losses at the gene ends were 5 bases for V and 4 bases for J; bases not matched to a gene: 6. CDR3 length: 13 amino acids. The germline CDR1 and CDR2 sequences are SQVTM and ANQGSEA.

This clonotype was observed at least ten times. The genes are TRBV20-1 and TRBJ1-1, with a tentative D call TRBD1 (5 bases). This CDR3 is 13 amino acids long. V was cut by 1 base and J by 6 bases, with 12 bases left in between. In germline, CDR1 is DFQATT, CDR2 SNEGSKA (reference sequence). The CDR3 DNA sequence: TGCAGTGCTAGAGTTGGGGGGAATCCTGAAGCTTTCTTT. This codes for CSARVGGNPEAFF.

Ten or more counts support this clonotype. The gene calls are TRBV10-3 and TRBJ2-2; D gene ambiguous. Trimming stripped 0 bases from V and 4 bases from J, with 9 bases between. The length of the CDR3 is 15 residues. The germline V gene has CDR1 ENHRY and CDR2 SYGVKD. The CDR3 loop reads CAISESPASTGELFF. For the CDR3, the DNA is TGTGCCATCAGTGAGTCTCCGGCATCCACCGGGGAGCTGTTTTTT.

Ten or more counts support this clonotype. The chain carries TRBV29-1 and TRBJ2-1; 11 bases match TRBD2. The germline CDR1 and CDR2 sequences are SQVTM and ANQGSEA. With 6 bases clipped from V and 2 bases from J, the junction kept 6 bases outside the gene matches. The CDR3 totals 15 residues. The CDR3 spells CSVPGLAAPYNEQFF. CDR3 nucleotide sequence: TGCAGCGTGCCGGGACTAGCGGCACCCTACAATGAGCAGTTCTTC.

This clonotype has a count of ten or more. The chain joins TRBV5-1 to TRBJ2-1; no reliable D call. The germline CDR1 and CDR2 sequences are SGHRS and YFSETQ. V lost 7 bases, J lost 7 bases, and 12 bases lay in between. The CDR3 sequence is 12 residues long. The CDR3 nucleotides read TGCGCCAGCGGCCAAAGTGGAAATGAGCAGTTCTTC. This encodes CASGQSGNEQFF.

The sample holds many counts of this clonotype. The J gene is TRBJ2-1, the V gene TRBV9; a weak D match, TRBD2 (5 bases). Germline V gene lookup returns CDR1 SGDLS and CDR2 YYNGEE. This CDR3 has 15 amino acids. V lost 4 bases to trimming and J lost 7 bases, with 18 bases between them. CDR3: CASSLTSSRGNEQFF. In DNA form, the CDR3 reads TGTGCCAGCAGCCTCACGTCTAGCCGAGGAAATGAGCAGTTCTTC.

This clonotype was recorded at least ten times. This rearrangement joins TRBV12-3 or TRBV12-4 to TRBJ1-2; TRBD1 matches 7 bases. The V and J ends lost 7 bases and 8 bases, in that order; junction bases with no gene match: 13. The CDR3 covers 14 residues. Here the CDR3 DNA reads TGTGCCAGCACCCAGGGGGACAACAGACGGGGCTACACCTTC. Translating gives CASTQGDNRRGYTF.

The V call is TRBV12-3 or TRBV12-4, the J call TRBJ1-1; D remains unclear. The V end was cut by 6 bases, the J end by 6 bases, with 17 bases between. The CDR3 has 14 amino acids. CDR3 in DNA: TGTGCCAGCAGCCCCCGCCGGTCCGCCTCTGAAGCTTTCTTT. Translated: CASSPRRSASEAFF.

This clonotype was counted at least ten times. This sequence joins TRBV20-1 and TRBJ2-3; D is undetermined. The CDR3 consists of 15 residues. CDR1 and CDR2 (germline): DFQATT, SNEGSKA (reference sequence). V was clipped by 1 base and J by 0 bases, with 11 bases between them. The CDR3 is CSARALAPSTDTQYF. The CDR3 DNA reads as TGCAGTGCTAGAGCACTTGCGCCGAGCACAGATACGCAGTATTTT.

This clonotype was found a few times. The chain joins TRBV20-1 to TRBJ2-2; 9 bases line up with TRBD2. CDR1 is DFQATT and CDR2 is SNEGSKA in the germline V gene (reference sequence). Trimming cost V 6 bases and J 4 bases; bases outside gene matches: 12. The CDR3 is 16 amino acids. Here the CDR3 DNA reads TGCAGTGCCAGACAGACGGGTAGCGGGAGCACCGGGGAGCTGTTTTTT. It specifies CSARQTGSGSTGELFF.

The J gene is TRBJ1-1, the V gene TRBV6-1; weak D call: TRBD1 (5 bases). Germline CDR1 reads MNHNS; CDR2 reads SASEGT. Trimming removed 7 bases at V and 0 bases at J, with 18 bases between. The CDR3 contains 16 residues. CDR3 nucleotides: TGTGCCAGCAACCCTGGTACCGGGACGGTGAACACTGAAGCTTTCTTT. Its protein product is CASNPGTGTVNTEAFF.

This clonotype was counted ten times or more. This rearrangement joins TRBV5-1 to TRBJ1-1; a possible D gene is TRBD1 (6 bases). V lost 1 base, J lost 3 bases, and 10 bases lay in between. CDR1 is SGHRS, CDR2 YFSETQ, per germline. CDR3 length: 14 amino acids. CDR3 protein: CASSLPGDYTEAFF. CDR3 coding DNA: TGCGCCAGCAGCTTGCCAGGGGATTACACTGAAGCTTTCTTT.

The sample holds many counts of this clonotype. As DNA, the CDR3 is TGCAGCGTTAAGACAGGGGTCCTTTCGAACACCGGGGAGCTGTTTTTT. Its translation: CSVKTGVLSNTGELFF. V and J are TRBV29-1 and TRBJ2-2, with 8 bases identical to TRBD1. The V segment lost 5 bases and the J segment 0 bases; nucleotides outside the gene matches: 8. Germline CDR1 SQVTM, CDR2 ANQGSEA. CDR3 size: 16 residues.

This clonotype has at least ten counts. The chain has TRBV10-3 and TRBJ1-4, with 7 positions matching TRBD1. Germline V lookup: CDR1 ENHRY, CDR2 SYGVKD. The CDR3 covers 13 residues. V dropped 6 bases and J dropped 5; count of bases not matched to a gene: 3. Here the CDR3 DNA reads TGTGCCATCAGGAGGGGGCTAAATGAAAAACTGTTTTTT. Amino acid sequence: CAIRRGLNEKLFF.

This clonotype was picked up many times. The chain has TRBV5-1 and TRBJ1-1; D possibly corresponds to TRBD1 (6 bases). The V end was cut by 4 bases, the J end by 8 bases, with 15 bases between. Germline-derived CDR1 and CDR2 are SGHRS and YFSETQ. CDR3 length: 13 amino acids. In DNA form, the CDR3 reads TGCGCCAGCAGCCCCGGGACAATCACGGAAGCTTTCTTT. Its protein product is CASSPGTITEAFF.

This clonotype was seen many times. V and J are TRBV12-3 or TRBV12-4 and TRBJ1-2; no reliable D call. The CDR3 is made up of 13 amino acids. V lost 4 bases to trimming and J lost 7 bases, with 13 bases between them. This chain's CDR3 is CASSSNAIGGYTF. The CDR3 DNA reads as TGTGCCAGCAGTTCAAACGCAATAGGTGGCTACACCTTC.

In this sample, this clonotype turned up many times. The V gene is TRBV7-8, the J gene TRBJ2-3; 9 nucleotides align to TRBD2. This CDR3 spans 12 amino acids. The V gene's germline CDR1 is SGHVS and CDR2 FQNEAQ. CDR3 coding DNA: TGTGCGTGGCGGGAGGGGCGAGAGAAGCAGTATTTT. Amino acids: CAWREGREKQYF.

The table lists this clonotype with many counts. DNA for the CDR3: TGTGCCACGGGGGACAGGATAGAAGCTTTCTTT. This codes for CATGDRIEAFF. The chain couples TRBV15 to TRBJ1-1, with TRBD1 matching over 8 bases. With V trimmed by 9 bases and J by 8 bases, 5 bases remained unmatched. The V gene's germline CDR1 is LNHNV and CDR2 YYDKDF (reference sequence). The CDR3 consists of 11 residues.

This clonotype came up many times. The chain recombines TRBV29-1 with TRBJ2-3; unclear D gene. The germline CDR1 and CDR2 sequences are SQVTM and ANQGSEA. The V and J ends lost 0 bases and 4 bases respectively, with 17 bases between them. The CDR3 is 16 residues long. The CDR3 bases are TGCAGCGTTGAAGACCCGCCCTTATTCTCATCAGATACGCAGTATTTT. Its translation: CSVEDPPLFSSDTQYF.

Points on this clonotype: Just one base apart from a much larger clone, this may be a read error. The rearrangement uses TRBV3-1 and TRBJ2-1; D is unclear. In germline, CDR1 is LGHDT, CDR2 YNNKEL (reference sequence). Trimming removed 1 base at V and 6 bases at J, with 10 bases between. This CDR3 is 14 amino acids long. CDR3 sequence (DNA): TGTGCCAGCAGCCAAGGTTCAGCTACCAATGAGCAGTTCTTC. Translated: CASSQGSATNEQFF.

This clonotype occurred many times. CDR3 DNA: TGTGCCAGCAGTTTTGGGTCGGGTGAGCAGTTCTTC. Amino acids: CASSFGSGEQFF. The rearrangement links TRBV12-3 or TRBV12-4 to TRBJ2-1; D unclear. The CDR3 covers 12 residues. The V and J ends lost 3 bases and 9 bases respectively, with 9 bases between them.

V and J are TRBV7-9 and TRBJ1-2; D is ambiguous. The CDR3 runs to 14 residues. CDR1 is SEHNR and CDR2 is FQNEAQ in the germline V gene (reference sequence). V shed 3 bases and J shed 6 bases, with 14 bases lying between them. The CDR3 nucleotides read TGTGCCAGCAGCTTCATGGACCGGGGAGATGGCTACACCTTC. It yields the protein CASSFMDRGDGYTF.

This clonotype occurred a few times. The rearrangement uses TRBV7-7 and TRBJ2-2, with 7 bases matching TRBD1. The germline CDR1 and CDR2 sequences are SSHAT and FNYEAQ (reference sequence). Trimming took 5 bases from V and 6 from J; bases not matched to a gene: 12. The CDR3 runs 16 residues. The CDR3 coding sequence is TGTGCCAGCAGCCCCACTCGACAGGGTGGAGCCGGGGAGCTGTTTTTT. This codes for CASSPTRQGGAGELFF.

This clonotype came up many times. In DNA, the CDR3 is TGCGCCAGCAGCTTGGTCCCCGCGACGGGCGAGCAGTACTTC. Its protein product is CASSLVPATGEQYF. The chain couples TRBV5-1 to TRBJ2-7, with D uncertain. The CDR3 consists of 14 residues. The germline V gene encodes CDR1 SGHRS and CDR2 YFSETQ. V was trimmed by 0 bases and J by 6 bases, leaving 13 bases between them.

The chain joins TRBV20-1 to TRBJ1-6, with TRBD1 matching over 7 bases. The junction had 13 bases not matched to a gene; V was cut back by 1 base and J by 10 bases. Germline V lookup: CDR1 DFQATT, CDR2 SNEGSKA (reference sequence). This CDR3 has 16 amino acids. CDR3 sequence (DNA): TGCAGTGCTAGAGTTGACCCTACAGGGGCTGACTCACCCCTCCACTTT. It codes for CSARVDPTGADSPLHF.